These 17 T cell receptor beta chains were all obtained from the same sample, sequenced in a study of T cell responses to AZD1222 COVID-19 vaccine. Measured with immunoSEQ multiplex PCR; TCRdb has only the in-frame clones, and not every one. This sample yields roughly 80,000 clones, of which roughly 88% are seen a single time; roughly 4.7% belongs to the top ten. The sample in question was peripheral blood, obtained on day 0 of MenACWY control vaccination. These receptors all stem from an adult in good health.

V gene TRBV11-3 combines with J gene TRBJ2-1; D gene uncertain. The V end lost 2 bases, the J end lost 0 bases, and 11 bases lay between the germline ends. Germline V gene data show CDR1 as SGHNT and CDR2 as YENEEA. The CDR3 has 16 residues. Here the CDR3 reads CASSLWPTSSYNEQFF. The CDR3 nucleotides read TGTGCCAGCAGCTTATGGCCTACGAGCTCCTACAATGAGCAGTTCTTC.

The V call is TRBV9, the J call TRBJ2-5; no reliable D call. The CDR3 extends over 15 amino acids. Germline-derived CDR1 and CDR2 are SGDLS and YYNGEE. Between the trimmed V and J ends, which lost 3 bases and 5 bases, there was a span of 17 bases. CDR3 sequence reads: CASSARTTSGETQYF. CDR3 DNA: TGTGCCAGCAGCGCCCGGACCACCTCTGGGGAGACCCAGTACTTC.

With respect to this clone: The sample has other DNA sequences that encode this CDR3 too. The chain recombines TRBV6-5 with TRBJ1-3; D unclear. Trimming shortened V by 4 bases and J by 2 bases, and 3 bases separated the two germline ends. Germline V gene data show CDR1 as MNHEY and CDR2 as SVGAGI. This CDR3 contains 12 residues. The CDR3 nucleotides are TGTGCCAGCAGTTCGCCTGGAAACACCATATATTTT. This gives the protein CASSSPGNTIYF.

CDR3 region: CASSGQASYGYTF. CDR3 nucleotides: TGCGCCAGCAGCGGCCAGGCGTCCTATGGCTACACCTTC. The rearrangement links TRBV5-1 to TRBJ1-2; no definite D call. Germline assignment: CDR1 SGHRS and CDR2 YFSETQ. V was trimmed by 4 bases and J by 4 bases, leaving 11 bases between them. The CDR3 runs 13 residues.

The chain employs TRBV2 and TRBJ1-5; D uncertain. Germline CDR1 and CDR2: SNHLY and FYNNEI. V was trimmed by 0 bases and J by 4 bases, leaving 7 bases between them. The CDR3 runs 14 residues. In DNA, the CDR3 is TGTGCCAGCAGTGAAGCGCTAGAGAATCAGCCCCAGCATTTT. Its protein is CASSEALENQPQHF.

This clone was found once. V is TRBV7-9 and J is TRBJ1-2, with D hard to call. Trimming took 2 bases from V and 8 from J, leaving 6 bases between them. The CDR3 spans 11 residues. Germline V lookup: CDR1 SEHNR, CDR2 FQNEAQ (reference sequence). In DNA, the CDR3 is TGTGCCAGCAGCTTACAAAGCGGCTACACCTTC. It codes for CASSLQSGYTF.

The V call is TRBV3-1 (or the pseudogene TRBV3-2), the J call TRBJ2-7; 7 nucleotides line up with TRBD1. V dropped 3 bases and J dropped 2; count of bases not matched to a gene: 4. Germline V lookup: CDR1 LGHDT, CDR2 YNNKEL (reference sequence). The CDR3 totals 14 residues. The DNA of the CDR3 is TGTGCCAGCAGCCAGGGGGACAGCGCCTACGAGCAGTACTTC. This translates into CASSQGDSAYEQYF.

CDR3 DNA: TGTGCCAGTAGCGAACAGGGAGGTTGGACAGATACGCAGTATTTT. It specifies CASSEQGGWTDTQYF. The chain links TRBV19 to TRBJ2-3; the D call may be TRBD1 or TRBD2 (6 bases each). V was pared by 6 bases and J by 3 bases, with 16 bases between. CDR3 length equals 15 residues. Germline loops: CDR1 LNHDA, CDR2 SQIVND (reference sequence).

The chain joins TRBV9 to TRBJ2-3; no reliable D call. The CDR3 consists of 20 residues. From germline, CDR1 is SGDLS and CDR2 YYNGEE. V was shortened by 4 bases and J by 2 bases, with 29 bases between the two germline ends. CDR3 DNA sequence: TGTGCCAGCAGCCTCTCGGTGGCCTTGGCAGATCCTTTTTACACAGATACGCAGTATTTT. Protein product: CASSLSVALADPFYTDTQYF.

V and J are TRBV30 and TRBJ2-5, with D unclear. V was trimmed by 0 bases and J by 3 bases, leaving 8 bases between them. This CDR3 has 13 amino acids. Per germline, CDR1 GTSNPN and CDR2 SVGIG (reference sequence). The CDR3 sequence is CAWSVRLKETQYF. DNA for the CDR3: TGTGCCTGGAGTGTACGGCTCAAAGAGACCCAGTACTTC.

CDR3 protein: CASSLERGNEQFF. As DNA, the CDR3 is TGTGCCAGCAGCTTGGAGCGGGGCAATGAGCAGTTCTTC. The chain carries TRBV5-5 and TRBJ2-1; 7 bases are a match to TRBD2. Germline assignment: CDR1 SGHKS and CDR2 YYEKEE (reference sequence). CDR3 length: 13 residues. V was clipped by 0 bases and J by 6 bases; unmatched bases: 0.

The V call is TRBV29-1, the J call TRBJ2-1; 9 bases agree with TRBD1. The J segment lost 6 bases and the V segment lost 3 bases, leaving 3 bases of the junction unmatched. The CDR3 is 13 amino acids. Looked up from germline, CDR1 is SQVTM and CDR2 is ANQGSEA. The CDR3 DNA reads TGCAGCGTTGATGACAGGGGGGTCAATGAGCAGTTCTTC. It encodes CSVDDRGVNEQFF.

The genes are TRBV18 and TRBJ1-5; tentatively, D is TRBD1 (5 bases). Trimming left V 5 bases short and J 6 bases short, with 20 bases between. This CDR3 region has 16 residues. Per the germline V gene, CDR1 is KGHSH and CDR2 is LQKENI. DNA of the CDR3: TGTGCCAGCTCATATGACAGTTCGGATTCGGGTCAGCCCCAGCATTTT. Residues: CASSYDSSDSGQPQHF.

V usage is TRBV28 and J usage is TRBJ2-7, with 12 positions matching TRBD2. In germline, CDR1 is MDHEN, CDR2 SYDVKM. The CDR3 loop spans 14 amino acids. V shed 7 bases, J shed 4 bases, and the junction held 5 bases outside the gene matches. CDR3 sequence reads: CASTSLAGGYEQYF. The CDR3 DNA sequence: TGTGCCAGCACCAGCCTAGCGGGAGGGTACGAGCAGTACTTC.

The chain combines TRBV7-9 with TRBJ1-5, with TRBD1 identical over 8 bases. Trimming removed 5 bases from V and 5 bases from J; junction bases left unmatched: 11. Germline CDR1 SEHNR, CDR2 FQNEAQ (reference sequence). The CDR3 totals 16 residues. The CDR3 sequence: CASSQEYGQGYQPQHF. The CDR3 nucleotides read TGTGCCAGCAGCCAAGAATATGGACAGGGCTATCAGCCCCAGCATTTT. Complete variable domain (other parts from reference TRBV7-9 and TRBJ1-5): DTGVSQNPRHKITKRGQNVTFRCDPISEHNRLYWYRQTLGQGPEFLTYFQNEAQLEKSRLLSDRFSAERPKGSFSTLEIQRTEQGDSAMYLCASSQEYGQGYQPQHFGDGTRLSIL.

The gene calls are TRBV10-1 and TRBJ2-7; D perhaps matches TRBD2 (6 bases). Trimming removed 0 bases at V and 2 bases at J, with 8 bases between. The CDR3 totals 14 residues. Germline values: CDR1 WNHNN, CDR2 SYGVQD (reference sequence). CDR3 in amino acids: CASSESGSPYEQYF. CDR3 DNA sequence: TGCGCCAGCAGTGAGTCCGGGAGTCCCTACGAGCAGTACTTC.

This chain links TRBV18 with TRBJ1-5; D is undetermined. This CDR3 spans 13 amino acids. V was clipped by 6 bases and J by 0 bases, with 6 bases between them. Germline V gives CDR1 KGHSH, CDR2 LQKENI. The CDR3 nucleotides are TGTGCCAGCTCCCGAGATAGCAATCAGCCCCAGCATTTT. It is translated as CASSRDSNQPQHF.